The 18 T cell receptor beta chains below come from one sample, sequenced in a study of blood T cell repertoires in COVID-19. Data came from immunoSEQ multiplex PCR; TCRdb stores just in-frame clones and leaves some out. The sample has about 180,000 clones, approximately 85% seen once. The sequenced sample was peripheral blood. The receptors were sampled from a human donor with active or convalescent COVID-19. The donor label of this sample is uncertain.

The rearrangement joins TRBV7-2 to TRBJ2-3; D call uncertain. The CDR3 contains 13 residues. V lost 6 bases to trimming and J lost 4 bases, with 11 bases between them. CDR1 and CDR2 (germline): SGHTA, FQGNSA. DNA for the CDR3: TGTGCCAGCAGTTATAATCCGTCAGATACGCAGTATTTT. This gives the protein CASSYNPSDTQYF.

CDR3 nucleotides: TGTGCCAGCACCAATACACCCTACGAGCAGTACTTC. This codes for CASTNTPYEQYF. The gene calls are TRBV6-5 and TRBJ2-7; D gene uncertain. The CDR3 has 12 amino acids. Germline CDR1 and CDR2: MNHEY and SVGAGI. The V end lost 7 bases, the J end lost 2 bases, and 9 bases lay between the germline ends.

The V and J genes are TRBV4-1 and TRBJ2-7; TRBD2 agrees at 11 bases. This CDR3 is built from 14 residues. CDR1 and CDR2 (germline): MGHRA, YSYEKL. Germline trimming cut 6 bases from V and 5 bases from J; bases unmatched to any gene: 6. CDR3 nucleotides: TGCGCCAGCAGGCGGCTAGCGGGAGGAGACGAGCAGTACTTC. This encodes CASRRLAGGDEQYF.

CDR3 bases: TGTGCCAGTATGGGGGCAGCCAAAAACATTCAGTACTTC. Protein: CASMGAAKNIQYF. The rearrangement uses TRBV19 and TRBJ2-4; D is perhaps TRBD1 (6 bases). In germline, CDR1 is LNHDA, CDR2 SQIVND (reference sequence). Trimming shortened V by 7 bases and J by 0 bases, and 7 bases separated the two germline ends. CDR3 length: 13 residues.

A word on this clone: The sample holds other DNA sequences that translate to the same CDR3. This chain links TRBV25-1 with TRBJ1-2; 8 positions match TRBD1. CDR1 MGHDK and CDR2 SYGVNS come from the germline V gene. CDR3 length: 13 amino acids. V lost 3 bases and J lost 4; bases outside the gene matches: 1. For the CDR3, the DNA is TGTGCCAGCAGTGAGGACAGGGTCTATGGCTACACCTTC. It translates to CASSEDRVYGYTF.

The chain uses TRBV12-5 and TRBJ1-1, with unresolved D. Trimming removed 1 base at V and 0 bases at J, with 15 bases between. Germline V lookup: CDR1 LGHNT, CDR2 FRNRAP. This CDR3 has 17 amino acids. The CDR3 region is CASGLAPGVGMNTEAFF. In DNA form, the CDR3 reads TGTGCTAGTGGTTTGGCCCCCGGGGTGGGAATGAACACTGAAGCTTTCTTT. The whole variable domain, filled in from reference TRBV12-5 and TRBJ1-1, reads DARVTQTPRHKVTEMGQEVTMRCQPILGHNTVFWYRQTMMQGLELLAYFRNRAPLDDSGMPKDRFSAEMPDATLATLKIQPSEPRDSAVYFCASGLAPGVGMNTEAFFGQGTRLTVV.

The V and J genes are TRBV28 and TRBJ2-1; 7 bases are a match to TRBD2. The CDR3 extends over 16 amino acids. Germline CDR1 is MDHEN and CDR2 is SYDVKM. With V trimmed by 3 bases and J by 3 bases, 8 bases remained unmatched. DNA of the CDR3: TGTGCCAGCAGTTTTACGGCGGGAGTAGGCTACAATGAGCAGTTCTTC. Translated, it gives CASSFTAGVGYNEQFF.

The chain couples TRBV5-1 to TRBJ1-2, with TRBD1 identical over 7 bases. Germline lookup yields CDR1 SGHRS and CDR2 YFSETQ. J lost 3 bases, V lost 0 bases, and 8 bases had no gene match. The CDR3 runs to 16 residues. The CDR3 coding sequence is TGCGCCAGCAGCTTGGCCATGGGCAGGGGGTACTATGGCTACACCTTC. This codes for CASSLAMGRGYYGYTF.

The chain links TRBV5-8 to TRBJ2-5, with D perhaps TRBD1 (6 bases). There are 15 residues in the CDR3. The V end lost 3 bases, the J end lost 3 bases, and 15 bases lay between the germline ends. Germline V gives CDR1 SGHTS, CDR2 YDEGEE. The CDR3 DNA reads TGTGCCAGCAGCTCTTCGGGACATGGAAAAGAGACCCAGTACTTC. It is translated as CASSSSGHGKETQYF.

The V gene is TRBV3-1 (or the pseudogene TRBV3-2), the J gene TRBJ2-3; 11 bases are shared with TRBD2. V trimming: 2 bases; J trimming: 7 bases; junction bases outside the gene matches: 5. Germline V CDR1 and CDR2: LGHDT, YNNKEL (reference sequence). CDR3 length: 15 residues. The DNA for the CDR3 is TGTGCCAGCAGCCAAACTAGCGGGAGTTTGAATACGCAGTATTTT. This encodes CASSQTSGSLNTQYF.

This chain uses TRBV11-2 with TRBJ2-4; D unclear. The V end was cut by 0 bases, the J end by 12 bases, with 15 bases between. The CDR3 is made up of 14 amino acids. Germline CDR1 SGHAT, CDR2 FQNNGV. The CDR3 spells CASSLDRNPPSQYF. The CDR3, as DNA: TGTGCCAGCAGCTTAGATCGTAACCCGCCTAGTCAGTACTTC.

The chain has TRBV4-1 and TRBJ2-3, with 8 bases fitting TRBD2. Trimming took 0 bases from V and 7 from J; bases not matched to a gene: 9. CDR1 is MGHRA and CDR2 is YSYEKL in the germline V gene. The CDR3 is 16 amino acids. As DNA, the CDR3 is TGCGCCAGCAGCCAAGATCCCGGGAGGGCCAGTTATACGCAGTATTTT. Translating gives CASSQDPGRASYTQYF.

The rearrangement uses TRBV5-1 and TRBJ2-3; possible D gene TRBD2, 7 bases. This CDR3 has 15 amino acids. V dropped 2 bases and J dropped 5 bases, with 15 bases sitting between them. Germline V gene lookup returns CDR1 SGHRS and CDR2 YFSETQ. As DNA, the CDR3 is TGCGCCAGCAGCTTCGAGGGGGGGCCCGGAGATACGCAGTATTTT. Its translation is CASSFEGGPGDTQYF. The variable domain in full, with the rest retrieved from reference TRBV5-1 and TRBJ2-3, is KAGVTQTPRYLIKTRGQQVTLSCSPISGHRSVSWYQQTPGQGLQFLFEYFSETQRNKGNFPGRFSGRQFSNSRSEMNVSTLELGDSALYLCASSFEGGPGDTQYFGPGTRLTVL.

The V call is TRBV9, the J call TRBJ1-1; the D is unclear. V shed 1 base and J shed 1 base, with 8 bases lying between them. The germline V gene has CDR1 SGDLS and CDR2 YYNGEE. CDR3 length equals 14 residues. CDR3 in DNA: TGTGCCAGCAGCGTATTCGAGGGGAACACTGAAGCTTTCTTT. Protein product: CASSVFEGNTEAFF.

J is TRBJ2-1 and V is TRBV13; 10 bases are shared with TRBD2. The CDR3 is 16 residues long. In germline, CDR1 is PRHDT, CDR2 FYEKMQ (reference sequence). The V segment lost 4 bases and the J segment 2 bases; nucleotides outside the gene matches: 5. For the CDR3, the DNA is TGTGCCAGCAGCTACACTAGCGGGGAAGCCTACAATGAGCAGTTCTTC. This codes for CASSYTSGEAYNEQFF.

The chain employs TRBV19 and TRBJ2-7, with 7 bases identical to TRBD2. The V and J ends lost 5 bases and 1 base, in that order; junction bases with no gene match: 14. The CDR3 is 17 residues long. Germline CDR1 is LNHDA and CDR2 is SQIVND (reference sequence). The CDR3 DNA reads TGTGCCAGTAGTCCGTTAAGGAGCGGGGAGGGGTCCTACGAGCAGTACTTC. Residues: CASSPLRSGEGSYEQYF.

This chain uses TRBV6-2 or TRBV6-3 with TRBJ2-3, with D unclear. This CDR3 contains 12 residues. Germline loops: CDR1 MNHEY, CDR2 SVGEGT. Deletions cut 2 bases from V and 4 bases from J, with 4 bases between. CDR3 sequence reads: CASSYGSDTQYF. The CDR3 nucleotides read TGTGCCAGCAGTTACGGCTCAGATACGCAGTATTTT.

The chain carries TRBV9 and TRBJ2-1; 9 nucleotides agree with TRBD2. The germline CDR1 and CDR2 sequences are SGDLS and YYNGEE. The trim removed 2 bases at V and 6 bases at J, leaving 3 bases unmatched. The CDR3 runs to 14 residues. The CDR3 here is CASSVGLARNEQFF. In DNA form, the CDR3 reads TGTGCCAGCAGCGTGGGACTAGCTCGCAATGAGCAGTTCTTC. Looking up the rest from reference TRBV9 and TRBJ2-1 gives the full variable domain: DSGVTQTPKHLITATGQRVTLRCSPRSGDLSVYWYQQSLDQGLQFLIQYYNGEERAKGNILERFSAQQFPDLHSELNLSSLELGDSALYFCASSVGLARNEQFFGPGTRLTVL.